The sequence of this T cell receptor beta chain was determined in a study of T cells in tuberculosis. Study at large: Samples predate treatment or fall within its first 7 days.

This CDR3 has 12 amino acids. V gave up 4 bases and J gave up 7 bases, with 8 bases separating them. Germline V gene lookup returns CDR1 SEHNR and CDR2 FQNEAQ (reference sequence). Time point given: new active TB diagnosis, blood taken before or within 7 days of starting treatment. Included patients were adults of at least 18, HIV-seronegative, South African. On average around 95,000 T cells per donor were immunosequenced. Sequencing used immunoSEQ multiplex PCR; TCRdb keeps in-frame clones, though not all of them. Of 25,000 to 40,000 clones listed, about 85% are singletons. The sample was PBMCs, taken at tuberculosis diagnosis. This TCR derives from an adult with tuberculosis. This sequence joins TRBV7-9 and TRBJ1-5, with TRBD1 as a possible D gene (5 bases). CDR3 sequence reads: CASSSGDQPQHF. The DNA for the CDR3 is TGTGCCAGCAGCTCGGGGGACCAGCCCCAGCATTTT.